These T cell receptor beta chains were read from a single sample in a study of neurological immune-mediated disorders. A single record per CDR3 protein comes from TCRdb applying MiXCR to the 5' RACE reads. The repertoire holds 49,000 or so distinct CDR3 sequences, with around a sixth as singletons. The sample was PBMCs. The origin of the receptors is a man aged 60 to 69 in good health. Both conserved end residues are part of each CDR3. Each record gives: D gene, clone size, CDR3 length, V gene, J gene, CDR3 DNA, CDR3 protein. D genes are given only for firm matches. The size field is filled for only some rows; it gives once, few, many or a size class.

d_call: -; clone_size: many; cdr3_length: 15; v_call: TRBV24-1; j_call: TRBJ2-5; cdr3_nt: TGTGCCACCAGTGATTTGTCCCCGGAAAAAGAGACCCAGTACTTC; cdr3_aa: CATSDLSPEKETQYF
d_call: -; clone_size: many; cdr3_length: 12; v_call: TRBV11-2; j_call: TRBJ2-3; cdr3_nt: TGTGCCAGCAGCCTCTCAAGGGATACGCAGTATTTT; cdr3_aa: CASSLSRDTQYF
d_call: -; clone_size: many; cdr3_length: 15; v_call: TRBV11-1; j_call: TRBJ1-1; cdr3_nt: TGTGCCAGCAGCCCTCCGGGGGCCCGAAGAGCTGAAGCTTTCTTT; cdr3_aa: CASSPPGARRAEAFF
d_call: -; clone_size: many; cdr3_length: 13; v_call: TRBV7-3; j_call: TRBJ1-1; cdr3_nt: TGTGCCAGCAGCCGACAGCGGAACACTGAAGCTTTCTTT; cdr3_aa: CASSRQRNTEAFF
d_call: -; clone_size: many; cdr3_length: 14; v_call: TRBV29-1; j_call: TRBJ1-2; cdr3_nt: TGCAGCGCACTCTCGCCCGGGATGTCCTATGGCTACACCTTC; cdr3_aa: CSALSPGMSYGYTF
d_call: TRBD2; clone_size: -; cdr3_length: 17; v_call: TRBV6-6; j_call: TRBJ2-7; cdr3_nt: TGTGCCAGCAGGTACGAAGGAGCGGGACTAGCGGGACGCGAGCAGTACTTC; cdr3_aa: CASRYEGAGLAGREQYF
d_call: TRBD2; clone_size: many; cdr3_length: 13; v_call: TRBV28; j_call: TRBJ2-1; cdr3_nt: TGTGCCAGCAGGAGTAGCGGGAGTGGTAGGCAGTTCTTC; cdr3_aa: CASRSSGSGRQFF
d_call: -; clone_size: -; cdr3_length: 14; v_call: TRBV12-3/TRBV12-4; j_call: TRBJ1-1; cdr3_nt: TGTGCCAGCAGTTCCGGGGAAATGAACACTGAAGCTTTCTTT; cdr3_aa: CASSSGEMNTEAFF
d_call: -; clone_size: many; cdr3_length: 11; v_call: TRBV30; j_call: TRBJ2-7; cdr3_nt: TGTGCCTGGAATCGCAGGGGCGAGCAGTACTTC; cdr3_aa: CAWNRRGEQYF
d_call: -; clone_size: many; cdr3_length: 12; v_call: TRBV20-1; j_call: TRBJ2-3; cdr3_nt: TGCAGTGACCAGTTTAGAAGCGGTACGCAGTATTTT; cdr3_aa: CSDQFRSGTQYF
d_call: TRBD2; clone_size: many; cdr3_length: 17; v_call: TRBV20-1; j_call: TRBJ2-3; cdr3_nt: TGCAGTGCTAGACTTCCCCCTAGCGGGAGGGCCGGAGATACGCAGTATTTT; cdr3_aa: CSARLPPSGRAGDTQYF
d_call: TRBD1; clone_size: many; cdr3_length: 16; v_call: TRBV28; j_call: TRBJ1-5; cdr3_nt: TGTGCCAGCAGTTTAAGCAAGACAGGGAACAATCAGCCCCAGCATTTT; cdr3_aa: CASSLSKTGNNQPQHF
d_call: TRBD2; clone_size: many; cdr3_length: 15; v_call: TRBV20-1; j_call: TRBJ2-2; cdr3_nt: TGCAGTGCTAGCCGGGGGGGGGCGAACACCGGGGAGCTGTTTTTT; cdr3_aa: CSASRGGANTGELFF